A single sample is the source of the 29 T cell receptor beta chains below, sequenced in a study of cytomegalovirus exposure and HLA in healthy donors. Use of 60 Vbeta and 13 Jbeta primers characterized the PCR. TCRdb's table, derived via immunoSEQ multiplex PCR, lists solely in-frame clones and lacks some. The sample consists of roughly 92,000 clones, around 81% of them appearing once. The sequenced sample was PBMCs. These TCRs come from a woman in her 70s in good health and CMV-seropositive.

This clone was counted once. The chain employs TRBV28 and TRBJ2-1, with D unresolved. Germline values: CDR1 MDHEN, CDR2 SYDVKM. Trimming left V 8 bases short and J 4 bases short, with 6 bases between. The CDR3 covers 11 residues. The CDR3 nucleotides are TGTGCCAGCCTCTCGTACAATGAGCAGTTCTTC. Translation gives CASLSYNEQFF.

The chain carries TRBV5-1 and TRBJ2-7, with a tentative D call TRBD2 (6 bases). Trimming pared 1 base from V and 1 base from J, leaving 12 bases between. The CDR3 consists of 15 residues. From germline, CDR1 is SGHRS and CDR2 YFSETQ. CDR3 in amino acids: CASSLSGERSYEQYF. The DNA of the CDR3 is TGCGCCAGCAGCTTGTCGGGAGAGCGGTCCTACGAGCAGTACTTC. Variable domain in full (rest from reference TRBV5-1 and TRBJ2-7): KAGVTQTPRYLIKTRGQQVTLSCSPISGHRSVSWYQQTPGQGLQFLFEYFSETQRNKGNFPGRFSGRQFSNSRSEMNVSTLELGDSALYLCASSLSGERSYEQYFGPGTRLTVT.

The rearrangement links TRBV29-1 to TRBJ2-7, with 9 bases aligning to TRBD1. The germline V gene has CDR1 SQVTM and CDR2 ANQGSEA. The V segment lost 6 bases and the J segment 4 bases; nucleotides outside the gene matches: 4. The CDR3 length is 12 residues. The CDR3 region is CSVLGQGYEQYF. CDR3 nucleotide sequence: TGCAGCGTGTTAGGACAGGGGTACGAGCAGTACTTC.

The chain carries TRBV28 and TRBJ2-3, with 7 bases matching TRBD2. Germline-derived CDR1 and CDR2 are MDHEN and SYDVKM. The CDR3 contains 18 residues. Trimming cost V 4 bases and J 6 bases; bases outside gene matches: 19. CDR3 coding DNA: TGTGCCAGCAGTTCCCAGACCTTTATAAGCGGGGAAAGGGATACGCAGTATTTT. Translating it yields CASSSQTFISGERDTQYF. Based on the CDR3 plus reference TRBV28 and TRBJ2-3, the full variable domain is DVKVTQSSRYLVKRTGEKVFLECVQDMDHENMFWYRQDPGLGLRLIYFSYDVKMKEKGDIPEGYSVSREKKERFSLILESASTNQTSMYLCASSSQTFISGERDTQYFGPGTRLTVL.

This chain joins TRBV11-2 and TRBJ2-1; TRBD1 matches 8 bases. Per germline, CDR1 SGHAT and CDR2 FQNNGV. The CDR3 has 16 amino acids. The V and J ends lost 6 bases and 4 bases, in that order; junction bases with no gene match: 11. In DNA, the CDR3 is TGTGCCAGCAGTCGAAGAGGACAGGGCGGGTACAATGAGCAGTTCTTC. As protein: CASSRRGQGGYNEQFF.

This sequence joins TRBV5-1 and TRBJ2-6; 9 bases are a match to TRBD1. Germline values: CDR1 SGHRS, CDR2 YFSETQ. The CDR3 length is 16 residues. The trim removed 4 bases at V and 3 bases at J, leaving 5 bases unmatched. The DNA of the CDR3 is TGCGCCAGCAGCAGGACAGGGGTACGTGGGGCCAACGTCCTGACTTTC. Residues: CASSRTGVRGANVLTF.

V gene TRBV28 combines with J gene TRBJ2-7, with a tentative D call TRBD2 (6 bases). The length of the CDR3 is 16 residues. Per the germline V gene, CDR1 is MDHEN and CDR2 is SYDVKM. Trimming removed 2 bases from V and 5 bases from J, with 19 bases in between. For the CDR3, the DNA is TGTGCCAGCAGTTTAGCGTGGGCGGGAAGTCGAAACGAGCAGTACTTC. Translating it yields CASSLAWAGSRNEQYF.

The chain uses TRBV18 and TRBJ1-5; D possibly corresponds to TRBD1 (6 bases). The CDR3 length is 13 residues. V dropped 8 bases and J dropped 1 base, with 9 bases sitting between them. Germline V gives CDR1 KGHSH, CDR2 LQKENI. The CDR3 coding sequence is TGTGCCAGCGCGCAGGGGAGCAATCAGCCCCAGCATTTT. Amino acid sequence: CASAQGSNQPQHF.

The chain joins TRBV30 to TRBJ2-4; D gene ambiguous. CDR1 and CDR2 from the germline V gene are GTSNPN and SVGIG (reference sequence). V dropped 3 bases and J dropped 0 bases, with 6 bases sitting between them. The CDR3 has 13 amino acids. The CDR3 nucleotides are TGTGCCTGGAGCACAATAGCCAAAAACATTCAGTACTTC. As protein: CAWSTIAKNIQYF.

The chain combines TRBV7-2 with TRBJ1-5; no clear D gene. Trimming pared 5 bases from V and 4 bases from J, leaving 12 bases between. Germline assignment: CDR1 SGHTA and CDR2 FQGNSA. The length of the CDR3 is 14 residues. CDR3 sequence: CASSLIPGNQPQHF. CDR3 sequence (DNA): TGTGCCAGCAGCCTGATACCGGGTAATCAGCCCCAGCATTTT.

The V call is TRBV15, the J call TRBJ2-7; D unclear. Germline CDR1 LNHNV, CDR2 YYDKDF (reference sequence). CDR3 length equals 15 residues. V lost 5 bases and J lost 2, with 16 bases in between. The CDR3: CATSAYREIPYEQYF. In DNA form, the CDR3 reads TGTGCCACCAGCGCCTACAGAGAGATCCCCTACGAGCAGTACTTC.

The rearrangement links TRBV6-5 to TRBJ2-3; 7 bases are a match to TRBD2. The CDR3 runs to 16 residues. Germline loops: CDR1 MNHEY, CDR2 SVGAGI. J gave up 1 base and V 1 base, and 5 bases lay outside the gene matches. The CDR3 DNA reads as TGTGCCAGCAGTTACTTGGCTAGCGGAGGCACAGATACGCAGTATTTT. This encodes CASSYLASGGTDTQYF.

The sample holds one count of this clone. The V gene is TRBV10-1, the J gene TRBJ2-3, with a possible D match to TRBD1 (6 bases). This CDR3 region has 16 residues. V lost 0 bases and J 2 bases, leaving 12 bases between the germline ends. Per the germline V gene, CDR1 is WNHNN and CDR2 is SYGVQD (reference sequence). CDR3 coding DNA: TGCGCCAGCAGTGAGTCGAGGGGGACGAACACAGATACGCAGTATTTT. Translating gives CASSESRGTNTDTQYF.

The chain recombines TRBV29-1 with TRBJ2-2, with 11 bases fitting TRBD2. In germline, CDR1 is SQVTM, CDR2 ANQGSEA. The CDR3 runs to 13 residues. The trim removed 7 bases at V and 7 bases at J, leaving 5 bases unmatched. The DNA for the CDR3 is TGCAGCGGGCTAGCGGGAGGACGCGGGGAGCTGTTTTTT. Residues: CSGLAGGRGELFF.

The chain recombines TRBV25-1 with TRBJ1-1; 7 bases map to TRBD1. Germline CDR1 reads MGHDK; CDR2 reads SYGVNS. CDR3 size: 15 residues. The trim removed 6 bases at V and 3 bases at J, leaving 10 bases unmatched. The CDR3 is CASSKTGPGDTEAFF. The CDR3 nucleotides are TGTGCCAGCAGCAAGACAGGGCCGGGCGACACTGAAGCTTTCTTT.

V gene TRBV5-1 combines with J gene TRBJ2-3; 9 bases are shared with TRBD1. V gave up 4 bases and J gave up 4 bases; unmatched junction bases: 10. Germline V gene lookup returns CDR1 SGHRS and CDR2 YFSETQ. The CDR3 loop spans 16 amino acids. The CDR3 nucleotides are TGCGCCAGCAGCCCCCCAGGGACAGGGAGAGCAGATACGCAGTATTTT. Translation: CASSPPGTGRADTQYF.

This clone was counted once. This CDR3 is CASVRTSGSNTGELFF. The CDR3 coding sequence is TGCGCCAGCGTACGGACTAGCGGTTCGAACACCGGGGAGCTGTTTTTT. This chain links TRBV5-1 with TRBJ2-2; 10 positions match TRBD2. V gave up 7 bases and J gave up 0 bases; unmatched junction bases: 6. The CDR3 totals 16 residues. Germline V gene data show CDR1 as SGHRS and CDR2 as YFSETQ. Full variable domain (missing parts from reference TRBV5-1 and TRBJ2-2): KAGVTQTPRYLIKTRGQQVTLSCSPISGHRSVSWYQQTPGQGLQFLFEYFSETQRNKGNFPGRFSGRQFSNSRSEMNVSTLELGDSALYLCASVRTSGSNTGELFFGEGSRLTVL.

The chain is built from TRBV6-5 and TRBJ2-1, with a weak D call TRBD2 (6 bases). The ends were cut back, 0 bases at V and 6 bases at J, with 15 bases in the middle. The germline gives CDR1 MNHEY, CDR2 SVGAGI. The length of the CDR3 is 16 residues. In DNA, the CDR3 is TGTGCCAGCAGTTACTCGATAGTGGGAGGCTCCAATGAGCAGTTCTTC. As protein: CASSYSIVGGSNEQFF.

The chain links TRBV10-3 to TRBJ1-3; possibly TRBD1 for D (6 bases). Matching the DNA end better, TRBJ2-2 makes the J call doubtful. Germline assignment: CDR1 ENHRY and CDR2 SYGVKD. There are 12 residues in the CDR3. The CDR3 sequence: CAISTGTGELFF. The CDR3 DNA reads TGTGCCATCAGTACAGGGACCGGGGAGCTGTTTTTT.

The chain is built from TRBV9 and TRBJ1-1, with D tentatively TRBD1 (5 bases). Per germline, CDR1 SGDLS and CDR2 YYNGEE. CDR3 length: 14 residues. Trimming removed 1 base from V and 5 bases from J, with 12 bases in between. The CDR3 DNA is TGTGCCAGCAGCGTACCAGGGAGGGCGACTGAAGCTTTCTTT. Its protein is CASSVPGRATEAFF.

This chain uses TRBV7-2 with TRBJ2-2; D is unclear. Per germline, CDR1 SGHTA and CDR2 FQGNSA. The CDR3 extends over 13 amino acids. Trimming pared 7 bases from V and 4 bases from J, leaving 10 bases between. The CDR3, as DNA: TGTGCCAGCAACTATCAAAGCACCGGGGAGCTGTTTTTT. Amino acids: CASNYQSTGELFF. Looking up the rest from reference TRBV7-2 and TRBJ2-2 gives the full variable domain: GAGVSQSPSNKVTEKGKDVELRCDPISGHTALYWYRQSLGQGLEFLIYFQGNSAPDKSGLPSDRFSAERTGGSVSTLTIQRTQQEDSAVYLCASNYQSTGELFFGEGSRLTVL.

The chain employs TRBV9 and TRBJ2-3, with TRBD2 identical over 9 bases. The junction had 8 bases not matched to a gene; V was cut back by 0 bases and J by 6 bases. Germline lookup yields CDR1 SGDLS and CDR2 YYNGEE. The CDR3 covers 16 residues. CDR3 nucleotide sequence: TGTGCCAGCAGCGTAGGAGGGCTAGCGGGGCCCGATACGCAGTATTTT. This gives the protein CASSVGGLAGPDTQYF.

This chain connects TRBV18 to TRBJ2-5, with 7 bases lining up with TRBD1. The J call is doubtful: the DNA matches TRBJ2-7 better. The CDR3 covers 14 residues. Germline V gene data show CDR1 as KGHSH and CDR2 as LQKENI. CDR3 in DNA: TGTGCCAGCTCACCTAGAGGACAGGCCTACGAGCAGTACTTC. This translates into CASSPRGQAYEQYF.

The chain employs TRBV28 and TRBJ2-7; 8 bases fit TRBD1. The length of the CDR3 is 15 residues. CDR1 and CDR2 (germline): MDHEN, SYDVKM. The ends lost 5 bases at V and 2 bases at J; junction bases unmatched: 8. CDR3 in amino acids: CASSTRGRSPYEQYF. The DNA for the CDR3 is TGTGCCAGCAGTACCAGGGGGCGGTCCCCCTACGAGCAGTACTTC.

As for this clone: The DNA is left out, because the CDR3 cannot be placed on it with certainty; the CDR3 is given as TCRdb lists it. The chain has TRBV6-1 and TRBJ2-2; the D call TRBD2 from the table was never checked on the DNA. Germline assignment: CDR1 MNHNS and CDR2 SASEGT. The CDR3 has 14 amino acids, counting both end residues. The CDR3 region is CASRMERRAGELFF.

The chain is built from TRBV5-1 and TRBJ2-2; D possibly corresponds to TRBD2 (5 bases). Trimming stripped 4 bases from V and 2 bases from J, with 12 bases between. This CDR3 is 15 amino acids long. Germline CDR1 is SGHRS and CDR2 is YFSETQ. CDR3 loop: CASSVFGVNTGELFF. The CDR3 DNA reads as TGCGCCAGCAGCGTATTCGGGGTCAACACCGGGGAGCTGTTTTTT.

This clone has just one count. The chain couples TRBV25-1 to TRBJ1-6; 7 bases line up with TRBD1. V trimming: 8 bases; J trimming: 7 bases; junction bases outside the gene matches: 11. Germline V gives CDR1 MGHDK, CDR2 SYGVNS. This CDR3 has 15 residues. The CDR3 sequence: CASLPGDSVNSPLHF. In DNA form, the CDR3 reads TGTGCCAGCCTTCCAGGGGACAGTGTAAATTCACCCCTCCACTTT.

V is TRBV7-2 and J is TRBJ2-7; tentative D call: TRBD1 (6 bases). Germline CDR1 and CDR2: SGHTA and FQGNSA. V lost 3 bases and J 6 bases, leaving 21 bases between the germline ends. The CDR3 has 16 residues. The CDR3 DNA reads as TGTGCCAGCAGCTTTCTGAACAGGGAGATATCGGGCGAGCAGTACTTC. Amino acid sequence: CASSFLNREISGEQYF.

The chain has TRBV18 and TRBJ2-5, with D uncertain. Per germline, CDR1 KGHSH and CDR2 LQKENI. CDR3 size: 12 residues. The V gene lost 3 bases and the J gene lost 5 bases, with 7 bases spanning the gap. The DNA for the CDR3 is TGTGCCAGCTCACCGTTCGGGGAGACCCAGTACTTC. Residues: CASSPFGETQYF. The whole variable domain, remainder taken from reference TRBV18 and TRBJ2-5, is NAGVMQNPRHLVRRRGQEARLRCSPMKGHSHVYWYRQLPEEGLKFMVYLQKENIIDESGMPKERFSAEFPKEGPSILRIQQVVRGDSAAYFCASSPFGETQYFGPGTRLLVL.